This is a list of T cell receptor beta chains from one sample in a study of beta chain features in type 1 diabetes. Sequencing was performed with immunoSEQ multiplex PCR; in TCRdb, only in-frame clones are kept and a portion is missing. The sample records around 430,000 clones, 30% being singletons. Input material: naive CD4+ T cells from blood. The receptors were gathered from a man aged 18 to 30 in good health. Each CDR3 is given with its conserved first and last residue. D genes are given only for firm matches. Size values are once, few and many counts, or a class for expanded clones, and some rows have none.

D	size	V	J	DNA	CDR3
NA	NA	TRBV27	TRBJ2-7	TGTGCCAGCAGTTTACTGGCGGAACCCTACGAGCAGTACTTC	CASSLLAEPYEQYF
TRBD2	few	TRBV7-2	TRBJ2-3	TGTGCCAGCAGCTCCCAAGCGGGGGGGATCACAGATACGCAGTATTTT	CASSSQAGGITDTQYF
NA	few	TRBV30	TRBJ1-3	TGTGCCTGGAGTCAGGTCTCTGGAAACACCATATATTTT	CAWSQVSGNTIYF
TRBD2	NA	TRBV28	TRBJ2-1	TGTGCCAGCAGTTTTATTGGGACTAGCGGCTACAATGAGCAGTTCTTC	CASSFIGTSGYNEQFF
NA	NA	TRBV5-1	TRBJ2-7	TGCGCCAGCAGCTTGGTCCAGGAGGCAGGCTACGAGCAGTACTTC	CASSLVQEAGYEQYF
NA	few	TRBV7-2	TRBJ2-1	TGTGCCAGCAGCTTTCCCGGGACTGGTCTATTCTTC	CASSFPGTGLFF
NA	NA	TRBV5-1	TRBJ2-3	TGCGCCAGCAGCTCCCTCCCGACAGATACGCAGTATTTT	CASSSLPTDTQYF
TRBD2	few	TRBV30	TRBJ2-5	TGTGCCTGGAATAGCGGGAGTGGGAAGCAAGAGACCCAGTACTTC	CAWNSGSGKQETQYF
TRBD2	NA	TRBV2	TRBJ2-7	TGTGCCAGCAGTGCGGGAGGGCCGCAAGAGCAGTACTTC	CASSAGGPQEQYF
NA	NA	TRBV7-9	TRBJ2-1	TGTGCCAGCAGCGAGAACCCTAATGAGCAGTTCTTC	CASSENPNEQFF
NA	NA	TRBV2	TRBJ1-4	TGTGCCAGCAGTGCGGAGGATGTTTTCGGAAAACTGTTTTTT	CASSAEDVFGKLFF
TRBD1	few	TRBV30	TRBJ2-6	TGTGCCTGGAACCAGGACAGGGGTTGGGCTGGGGCCAACGTCCTGACTTTC	CAWNQDRGWAGANVLTF
NA	few	TRBV7-3	TRBJ2-3	TGTGCCAGCAGCCCTCTCGGGGGGCGTGATACGCAGTATTTT	CASSPLGGRDTQYF
NA	few	TRBV6-5	TRBJ2-6	TGTGCCAGCACCTCTTCTGGGGCCAACGTCCTGACTTTC	CASTSSGANVLTF
NA	few	TRBV7-2	TRBJ2-5	TGTGCCAGCAGGAACCCCCCGACGGGAGAGACCCAGTACTTC	CASRNPPTGETQYF
TRBD2	NA	TRBV7-7	TRBJ2-2	TGTGCCAGCAGCCCTGTAGCGGGACGCACCGGGGAGCTGTTTTTT	CASSPVAGRTGELFF
TRBD2	NA	TRBV30	TRBJ2-3	TGTGCCTGGAGCGTAGCGGGAGGGCCGATAGATACGCAGTATTTT	CAWSVAGGPIDTQYF
TRBD2	NA	TRBV7-3	TRBJ2-1	TGTGCCAGCAGCTCAACTAGCGGGAACTACAATGAGCAGTTCTTC	CASSSTSGNYNEQFF
TRBD2	NA	TRBV9	TRBJ2-1	TGTGCCAGCAGCGTACGTCTAGCGGGAATTTCCTACAATGAGCAGTTCTTC	CASSVRLAGISYNEQFF
NA	few	TRBV5-4	TRBJ2-7	TGTGCCAGCAGCCAGGGACACGTCGGCGAGCAGTACTTC	CASSQGHVGEQYF
NA	NA	TRBV7-6	TRBJ2-7	TGTGCCAGCAGCTTAGATCCGAAGGACTACGAGCAGTACTTC	CASSLDPKDYEQYF
NA	NA	TRBV5-6	TRBJ2-6	TGTGCCAGCAGCTTGGCCAACGGGAATTGGGCCAACGTCCTGACTTTC	CASSLANGNWANVLTF
NA	few	TRBV30	TRBJ2-1	TGTGCCTGGAGCCGTGCGGGACCCCCCCGTGAGCAGTTCTTC	CAWSRAGPPREQFF
NA	few	TRBV9	TRBJ2-1	TGTGCCAGCAGCGTAGACGGGAGAGGCGGCGATTACAATGAGCAGTTCTTC	CASSVDGRGGDYNEQFF
NA	NA	TRBV30	TRBJ1-5	TGTGCCTGGAGTGCAGGGGATAGCAATCAGCCCCAGCATTTT	CAWSAGDSNQPQHF
NA	NA	TRBV28	TRBJ2-7	TGTGCCAGCAGAAGAGGGACACCACTCTACGAGCAGTACTTC	CASRRGTPLYEQYF
NA	few	TRBV30	TRBJ2-4	TGTGCCTGGAATGGCAGGGCGAACATTCAGTACTTC	CAWNGRANIQYF
NA	NA	TRBV29-1	TRBJ2-1	TGCAGCGTTGACAGCTCCTACAATGAGCAGTTCTTC	CSVDSSYNEQFF
NA	NA	TRBV13	TRBJ2-7	TGTGCCAGCAGCCTCGACAGACACCGCTACGAGCAGTACTTC	CASSLDRHRYEQYF
NA	NA	TRBV5-1	TRBJ1-4	TGCGCCAGCAGCCGCATCGCAGGAGCAACTAATGAAAAACTGTTTTTT	CASSRIAGATNEKLFF
NA	few	TRBV7-9	TRBJ2-7	TGTGCCAGCAGTTCTAGGATAAGCGCCGAGCAGTACTTC	CASSSRISAEQYF
TRBD1	NA	TRBV27	TRBJ1-5	TGTGCCAGCAGTTTAGCCCGGGACAGGGGGCCCAATCAGCCCCAGCATTTT	CASSLARDRGPNQPQHF
NA	few	TRBV7-2	TRBJ2-2	TGTGCCAGCAGCTTCTTACTCAAGCCAACCGGGGAGCTGTTTTTT	CASSFLLKPTGELFF